Described below is a single T cell receptor beta chain sequence and its context. This CDR3 comprises 15 residues. Germline loops: CDR1 SEHNR, CDR2 FQNEAQ (reference sequence). Trimming took 1 base from V and 1 from J, leaving 9 bases between them. Sample treatment: randomized to nivolumab then ipilimumab (arm A) or the reverse (arm B). PBMC sorting kept live CD3+CD8+ cells without CD19 or CD56. This entry belongs to a study of sequential checkpoint blockade in melanoma. Study summary: Randomization was 1:1 between first-line nivolumab→ipilimumab and ipilimumab→nivolumab.

Method: immunoSEQ multiplex PCR; TCRdb's copy keeps in-frame clones and lacks some. Of approximately 31,000 clones listed, 65% to 90% were seen once; the top ten hold roughly 22%. The source is a human donor with melanoma. The sequencing used CD8+ T cells sorted from blood (inferred from file names), collected from a patient given nivolumab and ipilimumab in sequence. J is TRBJ2-3 and V is TRBV7-9; the D gene is possibly TRBD2 (6 bases). The CDR3, as DNA: TGTGCCAGCAGCTTAGGGAGGGCCGGCACAGATACGCAGTATTTT. Its protein product is CASSLGRAGTDTQYF.